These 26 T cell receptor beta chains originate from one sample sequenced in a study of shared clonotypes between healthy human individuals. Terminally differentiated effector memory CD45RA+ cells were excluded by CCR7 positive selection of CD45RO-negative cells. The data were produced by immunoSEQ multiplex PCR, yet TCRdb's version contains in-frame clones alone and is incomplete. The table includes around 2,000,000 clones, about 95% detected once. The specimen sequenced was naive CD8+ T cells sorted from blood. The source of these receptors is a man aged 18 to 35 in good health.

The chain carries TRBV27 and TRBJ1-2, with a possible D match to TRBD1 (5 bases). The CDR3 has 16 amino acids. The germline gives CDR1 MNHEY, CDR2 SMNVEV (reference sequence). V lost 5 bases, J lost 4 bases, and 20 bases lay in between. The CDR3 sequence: CASSPAGPATFYGYTF. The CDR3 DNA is TGTGCCAGCAGTCCAGCAGGGCCAGCCACTTTCTATGGCTACACCTTC.

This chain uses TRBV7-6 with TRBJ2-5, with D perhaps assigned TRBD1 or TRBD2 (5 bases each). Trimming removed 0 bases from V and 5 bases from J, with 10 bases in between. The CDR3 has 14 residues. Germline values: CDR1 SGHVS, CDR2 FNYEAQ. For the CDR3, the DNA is TGTGCCAGCAGCTTAGCACGGGGCCAGGAGACCCAGTACTTC. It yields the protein CASSLARGQETQYF.

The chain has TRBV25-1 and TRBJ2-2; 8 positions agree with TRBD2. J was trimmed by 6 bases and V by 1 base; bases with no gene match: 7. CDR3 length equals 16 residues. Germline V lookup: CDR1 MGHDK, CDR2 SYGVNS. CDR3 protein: CASSEWGLETPGELFF. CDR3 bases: TGTGCCAGCAGTGAATGGGGACTAGAGACTCCCGGGGAGCTGTTTTTT.

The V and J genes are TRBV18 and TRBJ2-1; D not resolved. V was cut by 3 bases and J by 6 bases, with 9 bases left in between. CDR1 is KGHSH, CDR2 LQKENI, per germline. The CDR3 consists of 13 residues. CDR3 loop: CASSPGLGNEQFF. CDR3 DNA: TGTGCCAGCTCACCTGGCCTAGGCAATGAGCAGTTCTTC.

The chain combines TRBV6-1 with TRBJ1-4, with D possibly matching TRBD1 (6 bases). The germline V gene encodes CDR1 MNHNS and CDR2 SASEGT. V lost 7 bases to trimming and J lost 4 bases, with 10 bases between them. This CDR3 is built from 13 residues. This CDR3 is CASTDRINEKLFF. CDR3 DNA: TGTGCCAGCACCGACAGGATTAATGAAAAACTGTTTTTT.

In DNA form, the CDR3 reads TGTGCCAGCAGCTGGGACGGTGGCGGGGAGCTGTTTTTT. It yields the protein CASSWDGGGELFF. The chain joins TRBV7-3 to TRBJ2-2; D may match TRBD1 or TRBD2 (5 bases each). V dropped 4 bases and J dropped 7 bases, with 10 bases sitting between them. Germline CDR1 reads SGHTA; CDR2 reads FQGTGA. This CDR3 region has 13 residues.

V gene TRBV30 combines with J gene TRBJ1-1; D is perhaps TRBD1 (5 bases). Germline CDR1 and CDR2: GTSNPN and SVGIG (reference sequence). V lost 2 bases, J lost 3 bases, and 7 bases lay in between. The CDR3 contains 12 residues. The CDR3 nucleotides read TGTGCCTGGAGTCGGGGGGACACTGAAGCTTTCTTT. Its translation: CAWSRGDTEAFF.

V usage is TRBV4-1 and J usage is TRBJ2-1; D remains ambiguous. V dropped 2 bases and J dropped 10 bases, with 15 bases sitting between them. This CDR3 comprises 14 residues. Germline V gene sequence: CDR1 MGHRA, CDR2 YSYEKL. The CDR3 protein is CASSQRRSPQEQFF. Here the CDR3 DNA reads TGCGCCAGCAGCCAACGAAGGTCCCCGCAGGAGCAGTTCTTC.

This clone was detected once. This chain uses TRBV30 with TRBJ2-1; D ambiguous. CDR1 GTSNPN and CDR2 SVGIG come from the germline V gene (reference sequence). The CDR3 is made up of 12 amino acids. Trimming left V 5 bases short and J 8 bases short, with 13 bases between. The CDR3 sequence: CAWGNAEHEQFF. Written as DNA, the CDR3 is TGTGCCTGGGGTAATGCAGAACATGAGCAGTTCTTC.

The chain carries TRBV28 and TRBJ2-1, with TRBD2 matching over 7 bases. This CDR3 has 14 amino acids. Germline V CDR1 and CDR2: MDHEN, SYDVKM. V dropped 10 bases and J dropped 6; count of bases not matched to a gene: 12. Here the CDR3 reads CATTPSWGGNEQFF. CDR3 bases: TGTGCCACTACCCCCAGCTGGGGGGGCAATGAGCAGTTCTTC.

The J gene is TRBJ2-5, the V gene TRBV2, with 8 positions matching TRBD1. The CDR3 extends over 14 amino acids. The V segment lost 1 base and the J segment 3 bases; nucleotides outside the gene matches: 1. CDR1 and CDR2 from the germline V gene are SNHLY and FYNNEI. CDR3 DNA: TGTGCCAGCAGTGAAGGGACAGGGAAAGAGACCCAGTACTTC. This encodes CASSEGTGKETQYF.

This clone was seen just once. The CDR3: CASSERTSLAYEQYF. The CDR3 region has the DNA TGTGCCAGCAGTGAGCGGACTAGCTTGGCGTACGAGCAGTACTTC. V usage is TRBV6-1 and J usage is TRBJ2-7; 8 bases are shared with TRBD2. The V gene's germline CDR1 is MNHNS and CDR2 SASEGT. The ends lost 3 bases at V and 4 bases at J; junction bases unmatched: 8. The CDR3 length is 15 residues.

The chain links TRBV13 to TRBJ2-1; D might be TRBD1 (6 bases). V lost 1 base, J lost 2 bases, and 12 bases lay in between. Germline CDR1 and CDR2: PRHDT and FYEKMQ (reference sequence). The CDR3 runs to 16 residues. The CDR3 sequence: CASSLVQGTPYNEQFF. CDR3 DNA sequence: TGTGCCAGCAGCTTAGTTCAGGGGACCCCCTACAATGAGCAGTTCTTC. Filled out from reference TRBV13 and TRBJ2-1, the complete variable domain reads AAGVIQSPRHLIKEKRETATLKCYPIPRHDTVYWYQQGPGQDPQFLISFYEKMQSDKGSIPDRFSAQQFSDYHSELNMSSLELGDSALYFCASSLVQGTPYNEQFFGPGTRLTVL.

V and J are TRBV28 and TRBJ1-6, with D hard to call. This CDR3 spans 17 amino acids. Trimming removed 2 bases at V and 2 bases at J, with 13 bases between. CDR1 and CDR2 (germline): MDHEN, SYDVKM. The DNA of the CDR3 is TGTGCCAGCAGTTTACTTGGACTCGACCCCTATAATTCACCCCTCCACTTT. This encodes CASSLLGLDPYNSPLHF.

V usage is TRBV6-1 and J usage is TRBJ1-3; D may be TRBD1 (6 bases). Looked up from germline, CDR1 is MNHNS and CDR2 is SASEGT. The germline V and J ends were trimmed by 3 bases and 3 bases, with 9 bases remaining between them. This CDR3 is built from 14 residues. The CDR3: CASSEAGVGNTIYF. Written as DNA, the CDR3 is TGTGCCAGCAGTGAGGCAGGGGTTGGAAACACCATATATTTT.

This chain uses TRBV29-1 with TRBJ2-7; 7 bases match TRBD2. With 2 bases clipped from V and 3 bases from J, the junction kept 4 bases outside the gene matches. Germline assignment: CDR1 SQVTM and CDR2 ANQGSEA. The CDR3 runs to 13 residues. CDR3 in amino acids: CSVESSGGYEQYF. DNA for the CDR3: TGCAGCGTTGAATCTAGCGGAGGCTACGAGCAGTACTTC.

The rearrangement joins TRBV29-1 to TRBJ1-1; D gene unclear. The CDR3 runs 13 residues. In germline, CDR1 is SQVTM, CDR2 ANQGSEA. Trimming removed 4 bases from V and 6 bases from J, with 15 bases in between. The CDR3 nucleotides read TGCAGCGTTGGGTCCGAGGGAGGGTCTGAAGCTTTCTTT. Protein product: CSVGSEGGSEAFF. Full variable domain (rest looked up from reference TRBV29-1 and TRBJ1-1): SAVISQKPSRDICQRGTSLTIQCQVDSQVTMMFWYRQQPGQSLTLIATANQGSEATYESGFVIDKFPISRPNLTFSTLTVSNMSPEDSSIYLCSVGSEGGSEAFFGQGTRLTVV.

DNA of the CDR3: TGTGCCAGCACACCGGGACTCGGGGAGCTGTTTTTT. Its protein product is CASTPGLGELFF. The rearrangement uses TRBV6-6 and TRBJ2-2; D perhaps matches TRBD2 (6 bases). The CDR3 runs 12 residues. Germline V lookup: CDR1 MNHNY, CDR2 SVGAGI (reference sequence). V was clipped by 7 bases and J by 7 bases, with 10 bases between them.

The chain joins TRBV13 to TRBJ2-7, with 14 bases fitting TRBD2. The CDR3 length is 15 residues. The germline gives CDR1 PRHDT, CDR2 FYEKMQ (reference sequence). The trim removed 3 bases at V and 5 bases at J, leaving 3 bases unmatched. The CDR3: CASSLTSGRVDEQYF. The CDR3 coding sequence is TGTGCCAGCAGCTTGACTAGCGGGAGGGTGGACGAGCAGTACTTC.

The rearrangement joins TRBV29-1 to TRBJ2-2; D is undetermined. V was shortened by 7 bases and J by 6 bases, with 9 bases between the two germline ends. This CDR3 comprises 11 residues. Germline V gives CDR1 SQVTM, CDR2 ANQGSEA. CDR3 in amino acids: CSAVTAGELFF. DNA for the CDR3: TGCAGCGCCGTAACCGCCGGGGAGCTGTTTTTT.

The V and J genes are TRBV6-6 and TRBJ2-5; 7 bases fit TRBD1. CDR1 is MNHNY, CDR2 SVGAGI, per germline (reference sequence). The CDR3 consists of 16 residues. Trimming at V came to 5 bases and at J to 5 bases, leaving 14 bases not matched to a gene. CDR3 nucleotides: TGTGCCAGCAGTCGATACAGGGACAGCGCCGGGGAGACCCAGTACTTC. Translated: CASSRYRDSAGETQYF.

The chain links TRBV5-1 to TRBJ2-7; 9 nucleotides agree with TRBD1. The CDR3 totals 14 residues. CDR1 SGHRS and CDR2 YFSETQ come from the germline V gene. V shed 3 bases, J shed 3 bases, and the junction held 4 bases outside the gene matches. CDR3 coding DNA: TGCGCCAGCAGCTCCGACAGGGGGTTCTACGAGCAGTACTTC. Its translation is CASSSDRGFYEQYF.

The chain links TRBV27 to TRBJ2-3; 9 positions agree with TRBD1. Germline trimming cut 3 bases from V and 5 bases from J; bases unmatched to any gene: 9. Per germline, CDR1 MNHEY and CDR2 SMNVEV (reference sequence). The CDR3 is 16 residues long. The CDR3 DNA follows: TGTGCCAGCAGTTTGATTTGGACAGGGGACAGAGATACGCAGTATTTT. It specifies CASSLIWTGDRDTQYF.

The CDR3 sequence is CASSFDRGRAWQPQHF. As DNA, the CDR3 is TGTGCCAGCAGTTTTGACAGGGGGCGCGCCTGGCAGCCCCAGCATTTT. J is TRBJ1-5 and V is TRBV28; 10 bases agree with TRBD1. Unmatched junction bases numbered 9, after V lost 3 bases and J lost 7 bases. The V gene's germline CDR1 is MDHEN and CDR2 SYDVKM. CDR3 length equals 16 residues.

The CDR3 is CASSFIGGSSYNEQFF. The CDR3 DNA is TGTGCCAGCAGTTTCATTGGGGGGAGCTCCTACAATGAGCAGTTCTTC. The chain joins TRBV27 to TRBJ2-1; D possibly corresponds to TRBD2 (6 bases). Trimming removed 3 bases from V and 0 bases from J, with 12 bases in between. Per the germline V gene, CDR1 is MNHEY and CDR2 is SMNVEV (reference sequence). The CDR3 contains 16 residues.

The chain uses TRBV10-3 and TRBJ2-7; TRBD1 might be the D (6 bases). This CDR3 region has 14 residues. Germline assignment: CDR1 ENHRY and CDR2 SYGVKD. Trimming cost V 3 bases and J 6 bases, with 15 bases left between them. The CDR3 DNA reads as TGTGCCATCAGTGAAGGGCAGGGGTATAGCGAGCAGTACTTC. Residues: CAISEGQGYSEQYF.